Listed here are 13 T cell receptor beta chains from one sample, sequenced in a study of prognosis after radiotherapy for stage I lung cancer. Two-round multiplex PCR, the amplification method, yielded TCR beta CDR3 from genomic DNA. The use of primers specific to each TRBV and TRBJ gene characterized first-round PCR. TCRdb used MiXCR to reprocess the multiplex PCR reads, holding one entry per CDR3 protein. The sample lists about 59,000 distinct CDR3 sequences, 26% seen once, with 7.5% in the top ten. Sequences were derived from PBMCs, sampled before or after stereotactic body radiation therapy (not recorded which). These TCRs come from a donor aged 50 or older with non-small cell lung cancer.

This clonotype occurred many times. The rearrangement uses TRBV19 and TRBJ2-3; the match to TRBD2 covers 7 bases. The germline V gene encodes CDR1 LNHDA and CDR2 SQIVND (reference sequence). The J segment lost 1 base and the V segment lost 3 bases, leaving 4 bases of the junction unmatched. The CDR3 sequence is 15 residues long. In DNA, the CDR3 is TGTGCCAGTAGTATTTCAGCGGGGCGCACAGATACGCAGTATTTT. This translates into CASSISAGRTDTQYF.

The table lists this clonotype with many counts. An end of the junction differs from the germline gene, which may be a read error. This chain connects TRBV7-7 to TRBJ2-5; D perhaps matches TRBD1 (6 bases). Germline V CDR1 and CDR2: SSHAT, FNYEAQ (reference sequence). This CDR3 spans 13 amino acids. CDR3 residues: CASSSTGKETQYF. The CDR3 bases are TGTGCTAGCAGCTCAACAGGGAAAGAGACCCAGTACTTC.

This clonotype has a count of ten or more. The gene calls are TRBV5-8 and TRBJ2-3, with a weak D call TRBD1 (5 bases). CDR3 size: 16 residues. Per germline, CDR1 SGHTS and CDR2 YDEGEE. The V end lost 0 bases, the J end lost 6 bases, and 17 bases lay between the germline ends. The CDR3 region is CASSLGSVRWGDTQYF. The DNA of the CDR3 is TGTGCCAGCAGCTTGGGTTCCGTGCGGTGGGGCGATACGCAGTATTTT. Together with reference TRBV5-8 and TRBJ2-3, the CDR3 gives the full variable domain: EAGVTQSPTHLIKTRGQQATLRCSPISGHTSVYWYQQALGLGLQFLLWYDEGEERNRGNFPPRFSGRQFPNYSSELNVNALELEDSALYLCASSLGSVRWGDTQYFGPGTRLTVL.

This chain joins TRBV12-3 or TRBV12-4 and TRBJ2-2; the match to TRBD1 covers 9 bases. The CDR3 length is 18 residues. After removal of 7 bases from V and 3 bases from J, the junction contained 15 bases not matched to a gene. CDR3: CASIFANPDRGYTGELFF. DNA for the CDR3: TGTGCCAGCATTTTTGCGAATCCCGACAGGGGGTACACCGGGGAGCTGTTTTTT.

This clonotype was picked up many times. V and J are TRBV6-1 and TRBJ1-2; D is possibly TRBD1 (5 bases). Germline V gene data show CDR1 as MNHNS and CDR2 as SASEGT. The CDR3 consists of 14 residues. V gave up 6 bases and J gave up 4 bases, with 15 bases separating them. The chain's CDR3 is CASRGPGGSYGYTF. For the CDR3, the DNA is TGTGCCAGCAGGGGCCCGGGGGGGAGCTATGGCTACACCTTC.

The table lists this clonotype with many counts. The chain combines TRBV12-3 or TRBV12-4 with TRBJ1-2; D is undetermined. V shed 1 base and J shed 4 bases, with 10 bases lying between them. The CDR3 is 14 residues long. The CDR3 sequence is CASSLVWSPYGYTF. For the CDR3, the DNA is TGTGCCAGCAGTTTAGTCTGGAGTCCCTATGGCTACACCTTC.

As to this clonotype: The conserved phenylalanine or tryptophan is not found at the CDR3 terminus, so this likely reflects a read error. The V gene is TRBV2, the J gene TRBJ1-5; TRBD1 might be the D (5 bases). Germline CDR1 SNHLY, CDR2 FYNNEI. This CDR3 is 14 amino acids long. CDR3 DNA sequence: TGTGCAAGCAGTGAAGACAGTAATGATCAGCCCCAGCATTAT. It specifies CASSEDSNDQPQHY.

This clonotype was seen ten or more times. The chain couples TRBV18 to TRBJ1-1, with no clear D. The CDR3 length is 13 residues. Germline CDR1 KGHSH, CDR2 LQKENI. The germline V and J ends were trimmed by 3 bases and 3 bases, with 8 bases remaining between them. Here the CDR3 DNA reads TGTGCCAGCTCACCGGGAGAAGACACTGAAGCTTTCTTT. Its translation is CASSPGEDTEAFF. Using reference TRBV18 and TRBJ1-1 for the parts outside the CDR3, the full variable domain is NAGVMQNPRHLVRRRGQEARLRCSPMKGHSHVYWYRQLPEEGLKFMVYLQKENIIDESGMPKERFSAEFPKEGPSILRIQQVVRGDSAAYFCASSPGEDTEAFFGQGTRLTVV.

This clonotype has ten or more counts. V and J are TRBV6-4 and TRBJ1-1; TRBD1 agrees at 9 bases. Germline V CDR1 and CDR2: MRHNA, SNTAGT. V trimming: 3 bases; J trimming: 5 bases; junction bases outside the gene matches: 1. There are 13 residues in the CDR3. CDR3 residues: CASSEGQGTEAFF. In DNA, the CDR3 is TGTGCCAGCAGTGAGGGACAGGGAACTGAAGCTTTCTTT.

This clonotype was counted many times. The V gene is TRBV30, the J gene TRBJ1-1; TRBD1 is a possible D gene (5 bases). The V gene's germline CDR1 is GTSNPN and CDR2 SVGIG (reference sequence). The CDR3 length is 12 residues. V lost 8 bases to trimming and J lost 4 bases, with 14 bases between them. The CDR3 region is CAKRGGGTEAFF. The CDR3 nucleotides are TGTGCCAAGCGGGGTGGGGGCACTGAAGCTTTCTTT.

Points on this clonotype: This likely stems from a read error, as it lies one base from a far larger clone. J is TRBJ1-6 and V is TRBV6-4; no definite D call. Germline values: CDR1 MRHNA, CDR2 SNTAGT. CDR3 length equals 14 residues. V dropped 6 bases and J dropped 6 bases, with 12 bases sitting between them. The CDR3, as DNA: TGTGCCAGCAGCCCCCTGGACCCTAATTCACCCCTCCACTTT. Protein sequence: CASSPLDPNSPLHF.

To note about this clonotype: A read error may produce the germline difference seen at one junction end. This chain connects TRBV6-2 or TRBV6-3 to TRBJ1-6; D may be TRBD1 (5 bases). This CDR3 spans 15 amino acids. Germline V CDR1 and CDR2: MNHEY, SVGEGT. CDR3 DNA: TGTGCAAGCAGTTACTCGCGGCAGGGTGCCTCACCCCTCCACTTT. The encoded protein is CASSYSRQGASPLHF.

Ten or more counts support this clonotype. The rearrangement links TRBV10-3 to TRBJ2-2; 9 bases match TRBD1. This CDR3 region has 16 residues. The germline V gene has CDR1 ENHRY and CDR2 SYGVKD. The V and J ends lost 1 base and 7 bases, in that order; junction bases with no gene match: 7. CDR3 protein: CAISELNRGPSGELFF. For the CDR3, the DNA is TGTGCCATCAGTGAGTTAAACAGGGGGCCGAGCGGGGAGCTGTTTTTT.